This TCR beta chain was identified in a study of blood T cell repertoires in COVID-19. Study information: The United States, Italy and Spain provided the acute and convalescent COVID-19 samples. The analysed material was cDNA or gDNA that came from T cells, B-cell-depleted T cells, or PBMCs.

V lost 5 bases to trimming and J lost 5 bases, with 12 bases between them. Germline CDR1 reads LGHNA; CDR2 reads YSLEER. The CDR3 is 13 residues long. In the authors' workflow: Estimated nucleated cell counts came from reference gene primer amplification. Data came from immunoSEQ multiplex PCR; TCRdb stores just in-frame clones and leaves some out. V and J calls and clone size are those listed in that table; D and trimming were worked out from the DNA. Altogether 70,000 to 95,000 clones are present, about 82% being singletons, with the ten largest covering roughly 27%. The chain employs TRBV4-3 and TRBJ2-5; D remains ambiguous. This clonotype was obtained from a human donor in a cohort sampled during active COVID-19. The sample consisted of peripheral blood. The CDR3 DNA reads TGCGCCAGCAGCACCCGACTTACCGAGACCCAGTACTTC. This codes for CASSTRLTETQYF.